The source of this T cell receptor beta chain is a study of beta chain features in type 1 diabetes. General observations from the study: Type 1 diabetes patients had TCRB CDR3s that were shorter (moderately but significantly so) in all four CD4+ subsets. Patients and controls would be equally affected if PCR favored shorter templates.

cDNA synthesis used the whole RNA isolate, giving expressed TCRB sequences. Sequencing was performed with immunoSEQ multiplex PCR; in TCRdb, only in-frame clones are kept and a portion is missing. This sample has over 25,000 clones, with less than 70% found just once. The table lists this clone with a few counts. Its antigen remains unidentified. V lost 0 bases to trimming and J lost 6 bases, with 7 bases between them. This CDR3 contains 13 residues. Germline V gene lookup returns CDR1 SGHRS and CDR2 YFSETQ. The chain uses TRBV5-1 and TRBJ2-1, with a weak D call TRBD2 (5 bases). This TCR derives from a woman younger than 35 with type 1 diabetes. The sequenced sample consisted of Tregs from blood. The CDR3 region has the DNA TGCGCCAGCAGCTTGGGGACTGTCAATGAGCAGTTCTTC. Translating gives CASSLGTVNEQFF.